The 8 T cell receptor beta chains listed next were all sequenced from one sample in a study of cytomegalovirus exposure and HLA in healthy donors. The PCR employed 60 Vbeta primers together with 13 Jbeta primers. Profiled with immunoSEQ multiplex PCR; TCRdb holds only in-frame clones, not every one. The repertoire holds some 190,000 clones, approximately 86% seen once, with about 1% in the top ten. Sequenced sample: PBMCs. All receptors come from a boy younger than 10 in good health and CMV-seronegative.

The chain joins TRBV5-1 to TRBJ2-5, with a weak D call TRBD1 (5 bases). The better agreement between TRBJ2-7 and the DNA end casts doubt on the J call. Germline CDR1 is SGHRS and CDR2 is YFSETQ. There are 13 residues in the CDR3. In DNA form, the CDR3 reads TGCGCCAGCAGATTCGAAAGGGGATACGAGCAGTACTTC. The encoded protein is CASRFERGYEQYF.

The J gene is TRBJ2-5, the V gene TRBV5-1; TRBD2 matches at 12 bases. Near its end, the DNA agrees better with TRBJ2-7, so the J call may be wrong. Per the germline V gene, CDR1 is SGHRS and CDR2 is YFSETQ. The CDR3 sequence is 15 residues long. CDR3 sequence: CASSSGLAGTYEQYF. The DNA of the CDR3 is TGCGCCAGCAGCTCCGGACTAGCGGGGACCTACGAGCAGTACTTC.

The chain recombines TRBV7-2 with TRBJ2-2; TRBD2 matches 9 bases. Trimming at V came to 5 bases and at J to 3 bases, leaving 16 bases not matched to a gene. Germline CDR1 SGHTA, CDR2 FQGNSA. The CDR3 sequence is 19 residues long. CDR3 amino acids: CASSRPWGGGAGDTGELFF. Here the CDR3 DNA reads TGTGCCAGCAGCCGCCCGTGGGGCGGGGGGGCCGGGGACACCGGGGAGCTGTTTTTT.

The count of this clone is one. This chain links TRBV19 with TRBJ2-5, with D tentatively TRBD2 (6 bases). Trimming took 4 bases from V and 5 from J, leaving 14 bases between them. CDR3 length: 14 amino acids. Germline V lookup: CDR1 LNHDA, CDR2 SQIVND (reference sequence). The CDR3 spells CASSTPGELETQYF. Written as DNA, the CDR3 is TGTGCCAGTAGTACCCCGGGGGAACTGGAGACCCAGTACTTC.

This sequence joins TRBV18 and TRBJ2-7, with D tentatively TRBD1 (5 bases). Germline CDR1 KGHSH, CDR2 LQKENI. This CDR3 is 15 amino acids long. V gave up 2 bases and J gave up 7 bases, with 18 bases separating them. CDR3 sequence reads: CASSPAGLQASEQYF. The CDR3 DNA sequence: TGTGCCAGCTCACCAGCTGGGCTACAGGCTTCGGAGCAGTACTTC.

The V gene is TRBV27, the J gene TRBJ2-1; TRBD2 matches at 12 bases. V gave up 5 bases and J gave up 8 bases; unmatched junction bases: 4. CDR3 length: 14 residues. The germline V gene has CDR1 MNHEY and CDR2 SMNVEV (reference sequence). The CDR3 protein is CASSGLAGSDEQFF. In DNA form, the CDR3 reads TGTGCCAGCAGTGGACTAGCGGGGTCCGATGAGCAGTTCTTC.

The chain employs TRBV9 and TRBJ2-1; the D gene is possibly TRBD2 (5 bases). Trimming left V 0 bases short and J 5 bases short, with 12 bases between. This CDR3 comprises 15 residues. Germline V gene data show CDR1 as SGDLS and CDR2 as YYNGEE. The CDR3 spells CASSVGGVDHNEQFF. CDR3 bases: TGTGCCAGCAGCGTAGGGGGAGTCGACCACAATGAGCAGTTCTTC. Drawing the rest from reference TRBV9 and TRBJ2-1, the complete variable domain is DSGVTQTPKHLITATGQRVTLRCSPRSGDLSVYWYQQSLDQGLQFLIQYYNGEERAKGNILERFSAQQFPDLHSELNLSSLELGDSALYFCASSVGGVDHNEQFFGPGTRLTVL.

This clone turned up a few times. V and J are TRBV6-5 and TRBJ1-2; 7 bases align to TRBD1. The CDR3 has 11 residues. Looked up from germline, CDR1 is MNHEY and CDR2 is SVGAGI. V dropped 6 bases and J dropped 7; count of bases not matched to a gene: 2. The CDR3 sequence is CASSDRVGYTF. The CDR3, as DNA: TGTGCCAGCAGCGACAGGGTTGGCTACACCTTC.